The 28 T cell receptor beta chains in this list originate from one sample, sequenced in a study of cytomegalovirus exposure and HLA in healthy donors. In the PCR, 60 Vbeta and 13 Jbeta primers were used. Some clones are missing from TCRdb's copy, which holds only in-frame ones; the method was immunoSEQ multiplex PCR. The table has around 180,000 clones, about 80% seen once. Sequencing was done on a sample of PBMCs. These receptors were obtained from a man aged 18 to 29 in good health and CMV-seronegative.

The chain has TRBV6-1 and TRBJ2-2; 10 nucleotides agree with TRBD1. The CDR3 is 21 amino acids. Looked up from germline, CDR1 is MNHNS and CDR2 is SASEGT. V lost 2 bases to trimming and J lost 6 bases; unmatched junction nucleotides: 21. CDR3 DNA sequence: TGTGCCAGCAGTGAAAGGGCCCCGAGACAGGGGGCCTGGGGTTACGCCGGGGAGCTGTTTTTT. It codes for CASSERAPRQGAWGYAGELFF.

V is TRBV2 and J is TRBJ2-1; 10 nucleotides agree with TRBD2. The ends lost 6 bases at V and 9 bases at J; junction bases unmatched: 8. CDR3 length: 14 amino acids. From germline, CDR1 is SNHLY and CDR2 FYNNEI. CDR3 sequence (DNA): TGTGCCAGCAGACCTACCAGCGGGAGGGCTGAGCAGTTCTTC. Protein sequence: CASRPTSGRAEQFF.

The rearrangement links TRBV5-4 to TRBJ2-1, with D perhaps matching TRBD2 (6 bases). The V gene's germline CDR1 is SGHNT and CDR2 YYREEE (reference sequence). There are 13 residues in the CDR3. The V gene lost 5 bases and the J gene lost 8 bases, with 14 bases spanning the gap. The CDR3 nucleotides read TGTGCCAGCAGACTGGGACTCTCCGATGAGCAGTTCTTC. Amino acid sequence: CASRLGLSDEQFF.

This clone showed up just a few times. The V and J genes are TRBV28 and TRBJ1-5; no reliable D call. Germline lookup yields CDR1 MDHEN and CDR2 SYDVKM. Trimming cost V 6 bases and J 2 bases, with 14 bases left between them. This CDR3 is 15 amino acids long. The CDR3 reads CASSFGGWGNQPQHF. The CDR3 DNA sequence: TGTGCCAGCAGCTTCGGAGGATGGGGCAATCAGCCCCAGCATTTT.

The rearrangement joins TRBV28 to TRBJ2-7; a possible D gene is TRBD2 (6 bases). CDR3 length equals 15 residues. The germline V and J ends were trimmed by 5 bases and 0 bases, with 14 bases remaining between them. From germline, CDR1 is MDHEN and CDR2 SYDVKM. Here the CDR3 reads CASSQARGLSYEQYF. The CDR3 region has the DNA TGTGCCAGCAGTCAAGCCCGGGGACTCTCCTACGAGCAGTACTTC.

The gene calls are TRBV18 and TRBJ2-7; the D is unclear. Germline V gene lookup returns CDR1 KGHSH and CDR2 LQKENI. V lost 5 bases, J lost 0 bases, and 5 bases lay in between. The CDR3 consists of 12 residues. The CDR3 region is CASSTSSYEQYF. DNA of the CDR3: TGTGCCAGCTCAACAAGCTCCTACGAGCAGTACTTC.

The J gene is TRBJ1-4, the V gene TRBV18; perhaps TRBD1 as D (6 bases). CDR1 and CDR2 from the germline V gene are KGHSH and LQKENI. There are 13 residues in the CDR3. The ends were cut back, 8 bases at V and 4 bases at J, with 11 bases in the middle. Here the CDR3 DNA reads TGTGCCAGCCGGACAGCCAGTAATGAAAAACTGTTTTTT. Encoded protein: CASRTASNEKLFF.

The V call is TRBV5-1, the J call TRBJ1-1; D is ambiguous. Germline V gene data show CDR1 as SGHRS and CDR2 as YFSETQ. The CDR3 is 13 amino acids. The ends were cut back, 2 bases at V and 1 base at J, with 6 bases in the middle. The CDR3 bases are TGCGCCAGCAGCTTTGTCGGGAACACTGAAGCTTTCTTT. Amino acid sequence: CASSFVGNTEAFF. The full variable domain, rest sourced from reference TRBV5-1 and TRBJ1-1, is KAGVTQTPRYLIKTRGQQVTLSCSPISGHRSVSWYQQTPGQGLQFLFEYFSETQRNKGNFPGRFSGRQFSNSRSEMNVSTLELGDSALYLCASSFVGNTEAFFGQGTRLTVV.

The chain recombines TRBV30 with TRBJ2-1, with D unresolved. Germline V CDR1 and CDR2: GTSNPN, SVGIG (reference sequence). The CDR3 is 12 amino acids. Trimming shortened V by 1 base and J by 6 bases, and 7 bases separated the two germline ends. The DNA for the CDR3 is TGTGCCTGGAGTGAACTAACCAATGAGCAGTTCTTC. It yields the protein CAWSELTNEQFF.

J is TRBJ2-3 and V is TRBV4-1; 8 bases are a match to TRBD2. From germline, CDR1 is MGHRA and CDR2 YSYEKL. The V gene end was trimmed by 4 bases and the J gene end by 6 bases; junction bases not matched to a gene: 6. The CDR3 loop spans 14 amino acids. The CDR3 DNA is TGCGCCAGCAGCCTAAGCGGGAGTTTGGATACGCAGTATTTT. Translation gives CASSLSGSLDTQYF.

This rearrangement joins TRBV5-5 to TRBJ1-5; the match to TRBD1 covers 8 bases. This CDR3 is 15 amino acids long. Germline CDR1 SGHKS, CDR2 YYEKEE (reference sequence). V gave up 3 bases and J gave up 0 bases; unmatched junction bases: 2. The CDR3 DNA reads as TGTGCCAGCAGCTGGACAGGGAATAGCAATCAGCCCCAGCATTTT. Its protein is CASSWTGNSNQPQHF.

The chain carries TRBV25-1 and TRBJ2-1; 7 nucleotides agree with TRBD2. J gave up 9 bases and V 4 bases, and 9 bases lay outside the gene matches. Per germline, CDR1 MGHDK and CDR2 SYGVNS. The CDR3 sequence is 14 residues long. The CDR3 DNA reads TGTGCCAGCAGTGGGGGTCTAGGCGGGGGTGAGCAGTTCTTC. It translates to CASSGGLGGGEQFF.

The genes are TRBV28 and TRBJ2-2; possible D gene TRBD1, 7 bases. The germline V gene has CDR1 MDHEN and CDR2 SYDVKM. The ends were cut back, 5 bases at V and 1 base at J, with 8 bases in the middle. CDR3 length equals 14 residues. DNA of the CDR3: TGTGCCAGCAGTCAGGGGGGGAACACCGGGGAGCTGTTTTTT. It is translated as CASSQGGNTGELFF.

The chain employs TRBV14 and TRBJ2-2; the match to TRBD1 covers 7 bases. J lost 7 bases, V lost 4 bases, and 6 bases had no gene match. Germline V gene data show CDR1 as SGHDN and CDR2 as FVKESK. CDR3 length: 14 amino acids. CDR3 loop: CASSPTGLGGELFF. Written as DNA, the CDR3 is TGTGCCAGCAGCCCGACAGGGCTCGGCGGGGAGCTGTTTTTT.

The rearrangement links TRBV5-1 to TRBJ1-3; D gene ambiguous. V was clipped by 5 bases and J by 0 bases, with 12 bases between them. CDR1 and CDR2 from the germline V gene are SGHRS and YFSETQ. The CDR3 runs 15 residues. This chain's CDR3 is CASSPGDFSGNTIYF. The CDR3 nucleotides read TGCGCCAGCAGTCCAGGTGATTTCTCTGGAAACACCATATATTTT.

This clone was recorded only once. This same CDR3 is encoded by further DNA sequences in the sample. This chain links TRBV2 with TRBJ2-7; D not resolved. This CDR3 has 11 residues. The V gene's germline CDR1 is SNHLY and CDR2 FYNNEI. With 4 bases removed from V and 1 base from J, the gap between germline ends came to 2 bases. The DNA for the CDR3 is TGTGCCAGCAGTGTATCCTACGAGCAGTACTTC. Translating it yields CASSVSYEQYF.

The chain recombines TRBV21-1 with TRBJ2-6; TRBD2 reflects the table's D call only, with no check against the DNA. TRBV21-1 is assigned pseudogene status. This CDR3 spans 17 amino acids. The CDR3 protein is CASSKEMGGTGANVLTF. DNA for the CDR3: TGTGCCAGCAGCAAAGAAATGGGGGGAACTGGGGCCAACGTCCTGACTTTC.

This clone was detected once. The junction departs from the called germline gene at one end, perhaps through a read error. The chain combines TRBV7-9 with TRBJ1-1; possible D gene TRBD1, 5 bases. The CDR3 has 12 amino acids. Germline assignment: CDR1 SEHNR and CDR2 FQNEAQ (reference sequence). The CDR3 DNA reads TGTTCCAGCAGCTTAGGGGCAGTTGAAGCTTTCTTT. Its protein is CSSSLGAVEAFF.

The chain is built from TRBV13 and TRBJ1-3; TRBD1 might be the D (5 bases). The CDR3 loop spans 17 amino acids. Germline lookup yields CDR1 PRHDT and CDR2 FYEKMQ (reference sequence). V lost 2 bases and J 2 bases, leaving 16 bases between the germline ends. This chain's CDR3 is CASSLIGQGTAGNTIYF. In nucleotides, the CDR3 is TGTGCCAGCAGCTTAATCGGGCAGGGTACCGCTGGAAACACCATATATTTT. Full variable domain (remainder filled in from reference TRBV13 and TRBJ1-3): AAGVIQSPRHLIKEKRETATLKCYPIPRHDTVYWYQQGPGQDPQFLISFYEKMQSDKGSIPDRFSAQQFSDYHSELNMSSLELGDSALYFCASSLIGQGTAGNTIYFGEGSWLTVV.

This chain uses TRBV19 with TRBJ2-3; 9 bases are a match to TRBD1. Trimming at V came to 8 bases and at J to 5 bases, leaving 8 bases not matched to a gene. The length of the CDR3 is 14 residues. Germline V gene data show CDR1 as LNHDA and CDR2 as SQIVND (reference sequence). The CDR3 DNA follows: TGTGCCAGTCAGCCGGGACAGGGATTAGATACGCAGTATTTT. Amino acid sequence: CASQPGQGLDTQYF. Drawing the rest from reference TRBV19 and TRBJ2-3, the complete variable domain is DGGITQSPKYLFRKEGQNVTLSCEQNLNHDAMYWYRQDPGQGLRLIYYSQIVNDFQKGDIAEGYSVSREKKESFPLTVTSAQKNPTAFYLCASQPGQGLDTQYFGPGTRLTVL.

The gene calls are TRBV7-2 and TRBJ2-3, with a weak D call TRBD2 (6 bases). The CDR3 covers 15 residues. Between the trimmed V and J ends, which lost 5 bases and 3 bases, there was a span of 15 bases. Germline CDR1 and CDR2: SGHTA and FQGNSA. In DNA, the CDR3 is TGTGCCAGCAGCCCCCGACTAGTCACTACAGATACGCAGTATTTT. Translation gives CASSPRLVTTDTQYF.

V gene TRBV19 combines with J gene TRBJ1-5; the D gene is possibly TRBD1 (6 bases). The V gene lost 2 bases and the J gene lost 6 bases, with 14 bases spanning the gap. CDR1 is LNHDA, CDR2 SQIVND, per germline (reference sequence). CDR3 length: 15 amino acids. The CDR3 DNA reads as TGTGCCAGTAGTATACGGTTGACAGGCGTTCAGCCCCAGCATTTT. Encoded protein: CASSIRLTGVQPQHF. Looking up the rest from reference TRBV19 and TRBJ1-5 gives the full variable domain: DGGITQSPKYLFRKEGQNVTLSCEQNLNHDAMYWYRQDPGQGLRLIYYSQIVNDFQKGDIAEGYSVSREKKESFPLTVTSAQKNPTAFYLCASSIRLTGVQPQHFGDGTRLSIL.

The rearrangement joins TRBV28 to TRBJ2-2; TRBD1 aligns across 7 bases. The CDR3 consists of 17 residues. Germline V gene lookup returns CDR1 MDHEN and CDR2 SYDVKM. V was pared by 6 bases and J by 0 bases, with 10 bases of the junction left unmatched. CDR3 sequence reads: CASSLQGPLPNTGELFF. CDR3 coding DNA: TGTGCCAGCAGCCTACAGGGGCCGCTACCGAACACCGGGGAGCTGTTTTTT.

This chain connects TRBV13 to TRBJ1-1, with D maybe TRBD1 (6 bases). The CDR3 sequence is 13 residues long. The V end lost 1 base, the J end lost 6 bases, and 9 bases lay between the germline ends. Germline values: CDR1 PRHDT, CDR2 FYEKMQ (reference sequence). The CDR3: CASSLDRVPEAFF. CDR3 nucleotide sequence: TGTGCCAGCAGCTTAGACAGGGTCCCTGAAGCTTTCTTT.

The V and J genes are TRBV4-1 and TRBJ2-1; D gene ambiguous. CDR1 is MGHRA, CDR2 YSYEKL, per germline. This CDR3 spans 12 amino acids. V gave up 4 bases and J gave up 7 bases, with 8 bases separating them. CDR3 sequence (DNA): TGCGCCAGCAGCCCTACCAGGAATGAGCAGTTCTTC. Translated, it gives CASSPTRNEQFF.

The chain links TRBV11-2 to TRBJ2-5; tentatively, D is TRBD2 (6 bases). CDR1 and CDR2 from the germline V gene are SGHAT and FQNNGV. The V and J ends lost 3 bases and 5 bases respectively, with 10 bases between them. The CDR3 length is 13 residues. In DNA form, the CDR3 reads TGTGCCAGCAGCTTCCGGGACTTTGAGACCCAGTACTTC. This translates into CASSFRDFETQYF.

V gene TRBV15 combines with J gene TRBJ2-7; tentatively, D is TRBD1 (5 bases). The CDR3 totals 16 residues. Looked up from germline, CDR1 is LNHNV and CDR2 is YYDKDF (reference sequence). Trimming removed 0 bases at V and 6 bases at J, with 18 bases between. The CDR3 protein is CATSRETPGSPPEQYF. CDR3 coding DNA: TGTGCCACCAGCAGAGAAACGCCAGGGTCCCCGCCCGAGCAGTACTTC. The whole variable domain, remainder taken from reference TRBV15 and TRBJ2-7, is DAMVIQNPRYQVTQFGKPVTLSCSQTLNHNVMYWYQQKSSQAPKLLFHYYDKDFNNEADTPDNFQSRRPNTSFCFLDIRSPGLGDTAMYLCATSRETPGSPPEQYFGPGTRLTVT.

The chain recombines TRBV5-1 with TRBJ2-2, with 9 bases lining up with TRBD1. The CDR3 has 15 amino acids. Germline assignment: CDR1 SGHRS and CDR2 YFSETQ. The junction had 7 bases not matched to a gene; V was cut back by 3 bases and J by 7 bases. The CDR3, as DNA: TGCGCCAGCAGCTCACCGGGACAGGGTCTCGGGGAGCTGTTTTTT. The encoded protein is CASSSPGQGLGELFF.